This T cell receptor (beta chain) was captured in a study of OX40 agonist ivuxolimab in advanced cancers. Turning to the study itself: Patients were dosed with the agonistic anti-OX40 (CD134) antibody ivuxolimab. Study observations and caveats: Average numbers of expanded clones were greater in CD8+ T cells than in CD4+.

This table comes from immunoSEQ multiplex PCR, and its TCRdb copy is limited to in-frame clones, with some not included. The profile shows roughly 71,000 clones, 60% to 80% of them singletons. This clone was detected a few times. Its cognate antigen is unknown. The source material was CD4+ or CD8+ T cells sorted from blood, sampled in a trial of the OX40 agonist ivuxolimab. This sequence originates from an adult with an advanced solid tumor such as melanoma, head and neck, liver or kidney cancer.

DNA for the CDR3: TGTGCCAGCAGCCCCCGAGTGGACAGGGGAGGGACTGAAGCTTTCTTT. This sequence encodes CASSPRVDRGGTEAFF. This chain connects TRBV7-8 to TRBJ1-1; 9 bases match TRBD1. J gave up 5 bases and V 5 bases, and 12 bases lay outside the gene matches. The V gene's germline CDR1 is SGHVS and CDR2 FQNEAQ. The CDR3 length is 16 residues. The full variable domain, completed using reference TRBV7-8 and TRBJ1-1, is GAGVSQSPRYKVAKRGQDVALRCDPISGHVSLFWYQQALGQGPEFLTYFQNEAQLDKSGLPSDRFFAERPEGSVSTLKIQRTQQEDSAVYLCASSPRVDRGGTEAFFGQGTRLTVV.